The 5 T cell receptor beta chains in this list originate from one sample, sequenced in a study of metastatic and nonmetastatic thyroid tumors. TCRdb reanalyzed the PCR reads via MiXCR. Of about 16,000 clones in the sample, 15% to 17% are singletons; the top ten hold about 18%. Every patient underwent thyroid surgery untreated. The sequenced sample consisted of blood. The receptors were sampled from a female donor with papillary thyroid cancer or a benign thyroid nodule (not recorded which). Some clones in this sample may be carry-over from other donors' samples.

The chain recombines TRBV11-2 with TRBJ2-7; D is perhaps TRBD1 or TRBD2 (5 bases each). V was cut by 6 bases and J by 2 bases, with 20 bases left in between. The CDR3 covers 16 residues. Germline CDR1 reads SGHAT; CDR2 reads FQNNGV. CDR3 sequence reads: CASSYNSGTGPYEQYF. The CDR3, as DNA: TGTGCCAGCAGTTATAACTCCGGGACGGGACCCTACGAGCAGTACTTC.

The chain combines TRBV15 with TRBJ1-5; D possibly corresponds to TRBD1 (6 bases). The V end lost 3 bases, the J end lost 6 bases, and 15 bases lay between the germline ends. Germline V CDR1 and CDR2: LNHNV, YYDKDF (reference sequence). The CDR3 has 15 amino acids. DNA for the CDR3: TGTGCCACCAGCAGTTGGACAGAGTGGGGTCAGCCCCAGCATTTT. The encoded protein is CATSSWTEWGQPQHF.

CDR3 sequence reads: CSARELPRRAPQETQYF. The DNA for the CDR3 is TGCAGTGCTAGAGAGCTTCCTCGGCGGGCCCCCCAAGAGACCCAGTACTTC. This chain joins TRBV20-1 and TRBJ2-5, with a weak D call TRBD2 (5 bases). Trimming removed 0 bases at V and 1 base at J, with 18 bases between. The CDR3 length is 17 residues. CDR1 DFQATT and CDR2 SNEGSKA come from the germline V gene (reference sequence).

This clone has ten or more counts. This chain uses TRBV20-1 with TRBJ2-4; D is perhaps TRBD2 (5 bases). Germline V gene lookup returns CDR1 DFQATT and CDR2 SNEGSKA (reference sequence). This CDR3 contains 15 residues. Between the trimmed V and J ends, which lost 0 bases and 0 bases, there was a span of 9 bases. CDR3 DNA sequence: TGCAGTGCTAGAGATTGGGGAGTAGCCAAAAACATTCAGTACTTC. Its protein product is CSARDWGVAKNIQYF.

This clone appeared many times. The gene calls are TRBV7-2 and TRBJ2-2; 8 bases align to TRBD1. The germline CDR1 and CDR2 sequences are SGHTA and FQGNSA. This CDR3 has 16 amino acids. V shed 0 bases and J 4 bases; nucleotides not matched to a gene: 4. The CDR3: CASSLATGAATGELFF. As DNA, the CDR3 is TGTGCCAGCAGCTTAGCGACAGGGGCGGCCACCGGGGAGCTGTTTTTT.